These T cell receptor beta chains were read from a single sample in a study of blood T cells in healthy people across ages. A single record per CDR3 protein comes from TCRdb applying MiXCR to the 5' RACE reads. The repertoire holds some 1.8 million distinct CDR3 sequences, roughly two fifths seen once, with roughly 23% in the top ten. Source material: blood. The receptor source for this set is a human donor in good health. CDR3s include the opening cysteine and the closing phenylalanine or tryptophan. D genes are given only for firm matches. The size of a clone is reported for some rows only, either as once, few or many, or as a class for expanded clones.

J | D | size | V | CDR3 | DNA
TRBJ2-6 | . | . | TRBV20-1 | CSARQDSGANVLTF | TGCAGTGCTAGGCAGGATTCTGGGGCCAACGTCCTGACTTTC
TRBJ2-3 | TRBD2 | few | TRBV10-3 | CAISESTSGGSDTQYF | TGTGCCATCAGTGAGTCGACTAGCGGGGGGTCAGATACGCAGTATTTT
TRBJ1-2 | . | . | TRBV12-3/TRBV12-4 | CASSLTGREDGYTF | TGTGCCAGCAGTCTCACAGGGAGAGAAGATGGCTACACCTTC
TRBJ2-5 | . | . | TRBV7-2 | CASSLEPGKETQYF | TGTGCCAGCAGCTTAGAGCCAGGGAAGGAGACCCAGTACTTC
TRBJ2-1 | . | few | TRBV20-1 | CSAPLGASAYNEQFF | TGCAGTGCTCCACTGGGGGCTAGCGCGTACAATGAGCAGTTCTTC
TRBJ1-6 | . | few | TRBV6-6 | CASSYLGGTIGSPLHF | TGTGCCAGCAGTTACTTAGGAGGGACGATTGGTTCACCCCTCCACTTT
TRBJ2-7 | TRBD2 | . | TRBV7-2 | CASSLASLSGGFYEQYF | TGTGCCAGCAGCCTAGCATCCCTTAGCGGGGGCTTCTACGAGCAGTACTTC
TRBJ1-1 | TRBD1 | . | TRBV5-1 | CASNSQGAAGTEAFF | TGCGCCAGCAATAGTCAGGGGGCTGCGGGGACTGAAGCTTTCTTT
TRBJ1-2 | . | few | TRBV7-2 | CASSFFGLDLYGYTF | TGTGCCAGCAGCTTTTTCGGCCTTGACCTCTATGGCTACACCTTC
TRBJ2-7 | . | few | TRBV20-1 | CSAYHRDEQYF | TGCAGTGCTTATCACAGGGACGAGCAGTACTTC
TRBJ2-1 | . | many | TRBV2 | CASSEYNEQFF | TGTGCCAGCAGTGAATATAATGAGCAGTTCTTC
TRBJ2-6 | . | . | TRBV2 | CASSGTGRAGANVLTF | TGTGCCAGCAGTGGTACAGGGAGGGCTGGGGCCAACGTCCTGACTTTC
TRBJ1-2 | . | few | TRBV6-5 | CATRGANYGYTF | TGTGCCACACGGGGAGCTAACTATGGCTACACCTTC
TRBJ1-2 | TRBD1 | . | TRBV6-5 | CASSRDRGVEGYTF | TGTGCCAGCAGTCGGGACAGGGGAGTTGAGGGCTACACCTTC
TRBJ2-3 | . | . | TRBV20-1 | CSAPDGLTSTGTQYF | TGCAGTGCCCCGGACGGGCTCACTAGCACAGGTACGCAGTATTTT
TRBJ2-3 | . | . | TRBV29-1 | CSAYHLPDAQYF | TGCAGCGCCTACCACCTCCCTGATGCGCAGTATTTT
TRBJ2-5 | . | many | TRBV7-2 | CASSLGGMETQYF | TGTGCCAGCAGCTTAGGGGGTATGGAGACCCAGTACTTC
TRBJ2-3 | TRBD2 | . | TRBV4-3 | CASSQGSSGVGDTQYF | TGCGCCAGCAGCCAAGGGTCCAGCGGGGTAGGCGATACGCAGTATTTT
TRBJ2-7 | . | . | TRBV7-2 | CASSSAKANEQYF | TGTGCCAGCAGCTCAGCTAAAGCGAACGAGCAGTACTTC
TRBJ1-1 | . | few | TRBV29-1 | CSASMIGNTEAFF | TGCAGCGCCTCTATGATCGGTAACACTGAAGCTTTCTTT
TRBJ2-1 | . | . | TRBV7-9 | CASSATSLDPGDEQFF | TGTGCCAGCAGCGCAACCTCCCTGGACCCAGGGGACGAGCAGTTCTTC
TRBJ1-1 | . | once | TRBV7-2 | CASSPTIFSPTEAFF | TGTGCCAGCAGCCCAACTATTTTTAGCCCCACTGAAGCTTTCTTT
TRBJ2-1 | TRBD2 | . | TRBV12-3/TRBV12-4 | CASSSGLAGNEQFF | TGTGCCAGCAGCTCGGGACTAGCGGGCAATGAGCAGTTCTTC
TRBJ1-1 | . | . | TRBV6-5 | CASSYSGAVPMNTEAFF | TGTGCCAGCAGTTACTCGGGGGCCGTTCCTATGAACACTGAAGCTTTCTTT
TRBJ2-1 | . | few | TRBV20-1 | CSADPPGGEHNEQFF | TGCAGTGCTGACCCCCCTGGCGGGGAACACAATGAGCAGTTCTTC
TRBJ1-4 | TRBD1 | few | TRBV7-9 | CASSLGGTGARREKLFF | TGTGCCAGCAGCTTAGGGGGGACAGGGGCGCGGAGAGAAAAACTGTTTTTT
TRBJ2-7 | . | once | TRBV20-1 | CSARDQRDLSVTYEQYF | TGCAGTGCTAGAGATCAGAGAGACCTGTCCGTTACCTACGAGCAGTACTTC
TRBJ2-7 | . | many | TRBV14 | CASSHSLAEQYF | TGTGCCAGCAGCCATAGCTTAGCCGAGCAGTACTTC
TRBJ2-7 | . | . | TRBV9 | CASSQAGDPYEQYF | TGTGCCAGCAGCCAGGCAGGGGATCCCTACGAGCAGTACTTC
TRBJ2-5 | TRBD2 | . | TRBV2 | CARSSGESPGEAQYF | TGTGCCAGATCCAGCGGGGAATCACCTGGAGAGGCCCAGTACTTC
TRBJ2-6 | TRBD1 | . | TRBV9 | CASSANRDRGIPGYISGANVLTF | TGTGCCAGCAGCGCTAACCGGGACAGGGGGATCCCCGGCTACATATCTGGGGCCAACGTCCTGACTTTC
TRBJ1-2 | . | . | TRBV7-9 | CASSLGDGAPYTF | TGTGCCAGCAGCTTAGGAGATGGGGCGCCCTACACCTTC
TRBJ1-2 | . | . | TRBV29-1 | CSVDLGRLRGYTF | TGCAGCGTTGATTTGGGCCGACTCCGTGGCTACACCTTC
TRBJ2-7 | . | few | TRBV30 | CAWSVPGTYEQYF | TGTGCCTGGAGTGTACCCGGCACCTACGAGCAGTACTTC
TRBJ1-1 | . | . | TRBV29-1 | CSVKQSMNTEAFF | TGCAGCGTTAAACAGAGCATGAACACTGAAGCTTTCTTT
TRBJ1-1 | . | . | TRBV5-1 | CASSLAGPRTEAFF | TGCGCCAGCAGCTTGGCCGGTCCCCGCACTGAAGCTTTCTTT
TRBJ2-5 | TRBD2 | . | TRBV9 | CASSDSGSQETQYF | TGTGCCAGCAGCGATAGCGGGAGTCAAGAGACCCAGTACTTC
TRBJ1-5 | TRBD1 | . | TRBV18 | CASSDTGTGNQPQHF | TGTGCCAGCTCAGATACCGGGACAGGGAATCAGCCCCAGCATTTT
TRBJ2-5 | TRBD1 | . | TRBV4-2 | CASSQDWGQGETQYF | TGTGCCAGCAGCCAGGATTGGGGACAGGGGGAGACCCAGTACTTC
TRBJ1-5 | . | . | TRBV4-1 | CASSQLDGGNRPQHF | TGCGCCAGTAGCCAGTTAGACGGAGGCAATCGGCCCCAGCATTTT
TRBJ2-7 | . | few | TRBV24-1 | CATQEGFEQYF | TGTGCCACCCAAGAAGGGTTCGAGCAGTACTTC
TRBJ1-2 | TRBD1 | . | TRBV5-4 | CASSLKGQNYGYTF | TGTGCCAGCAGCTTGAAGGGACAGAACTATGGCTACACCTTC
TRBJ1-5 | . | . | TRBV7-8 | CASNLRRGDRNQPQHF | TGTGCCAGCAACTTAAGACGGGGGGACCGAAATCAGCCCCAGCATTTT
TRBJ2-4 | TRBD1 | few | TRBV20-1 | CSARDSTVAKNIQYF | TGCAGTGCCAGGGACAGCACTGTAGCCAAAAACATTCAGTACTTC
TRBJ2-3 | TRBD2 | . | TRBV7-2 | CASSIATSLVDTQYF | TGTGCCAGCAGCATTGCGACTAGCTTGGTAGATACGCAGTATTTT
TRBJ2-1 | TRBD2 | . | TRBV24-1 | CATSGGGSGGTSYNEQFF | TGTGCCACCAGTGGGGGAGGTAGCGGGGGGACCTCCTACAATGAGCAGTTCTTC
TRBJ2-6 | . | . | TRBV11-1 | CASSPLDSGANALTF | TGTGCCAGCAGCCCACTAGACTCTGGGGCCAACGCCCTGACTTTC
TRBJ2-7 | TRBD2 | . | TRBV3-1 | CASSQVGEGRYEQYF | TGTGCCAGCAGCCAAGTGGGGGAGGGAAGATACGAGCAGTACTTC
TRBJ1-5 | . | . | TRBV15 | CATSRIQYRNQPQHF | TGTGCCACCAGCAGAATCCAGTATCGAAATCAGCCCCAGCATTTT
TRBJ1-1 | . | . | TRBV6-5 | CASSPWVSNLGTEAFF | TGTGCCAGCAGTCCATGGGTGTCGAATTTGGGTACTGAAGCTTTCTTT
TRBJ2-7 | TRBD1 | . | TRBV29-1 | CSVELGTGEGYEQYF | TGCAGCGTTGAGCTCGGGACAGGAGAAGGTTACGAGCAGTACTTC
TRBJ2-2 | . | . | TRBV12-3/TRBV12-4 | CASSPRRPGELFF | TGTGCCAGCAGTCCCCGGCGTCCCGGGGAGCTGTTTTTT
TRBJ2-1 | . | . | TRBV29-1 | CSVEGGAPEQFF | TGCAGCGTAGAGGGCGGGGCTCCTGAGCAGTTCTTC
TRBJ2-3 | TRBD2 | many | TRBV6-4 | CASSEASGGPTDTQYF | TGTGCCAGCAGTGAAGCTAGCGGGGGGCCCACAGATACGCAGTATTTT
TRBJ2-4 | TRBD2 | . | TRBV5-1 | CASIGLAGGPALAKNIQYF | TGCGCCAGCATTGGACTAGCGGGGGGCCCAGCCTTAGCCAAAAACATTCAGTACTTC